This TCR beta chain stems from a study of cytomegalovirus exposure and HLA in healthy donors. Study results and caveats: The investigators catalogued 150 to 200 TCR beta chains as cytomegalovirus-associated.

Turning to this clone: Its cognate antigen is unknown.

The donors formed part of the approximately 130-subject validation cohort, distinct from the roughly 630-subject first cohort. Generated by immunoSEQ multiplex PCR, the TCRdb table keeps only in-frame clones and is missing some. Among 120,000 or so clones listed, about 90% were seen once. The CDR3 contains 15 residues. The trim removed 0 bases at V and 3 bases at J, leaving 3 bases unmatched. Germline CDR1 is MGHRA and CDR2 is YSYEKL. This TCR was recovered from a woman under 30 in good health and CMV-seronegative. V and J are TRBV4-1 and TRBJ2-3; 7 nucleotides line up with TRBD1. Source material: PBMCs. The CDR3 nucleotides read TGCGCCAGCAGCCAAGATAGGGGGCGTACAGATACGCAGTATTTT. Encoded protein: CASSQDRGRTDTQYF.